The 9 T cell receptor beta chains below all came from one sample that was sequenced in a study of cytomegalovirus exposure and HLA in healthy donors. The PCR ran on 60 Vbeta and 13 Jbeta primers. The data were produced by immunoSEQ multiplex PCR, yet TCRdb's version contains in-frame clones alone and is incomplete. Counted here are 150,000 to 200,000 clones, around 68% occurring once; the ten biggest clones make up approximately 1.5%. Sequenced input: PBMCs. The receptors were gathered from a man aged 45-65 years in good health and CMV-seronegative.

The V and J genes are TRBV4-1 and TRBJ2-7; TRBD1 matches 9 bases. Germline lookup yields CDR1 MGHRA and CDR2 YSYEKL. V dropped 2 bases and J dropped 5; count of bases not matched to a gene: 7. This CDR3 comprises 15 residues. The CDR3 DNA sequence: TGCGCCAGCAGCCAACCGGGACAGGGTTATAACGAGCAGTACTTC. It encodes CASSQPGQGYNEQYF.

This chain links TRBV28 with TRBJ2-3, with 12 bases fitting TRBD2. In germline, CDR1 is MDHEN, CDR2 SYDVKM. V gave up 6 bases and J gave up 2 bases; unmatched junction bases: 9. CDR3 length equals 17 residues. CDR3 in DNA: TGTGCCAGCAGCCTCTGGACTAGCGGGGACCTCACAGATACGCAGTATTTT. The encoded protein is CASSLWTSGDLTDTQYF.

The J gene is TRBJ2-3, the V gene TRBV29-1; 15 bases agree with TRBD2. The CDR3 has 16 residues. Germline V CDR1 and CDR2: SQVTM, ANQGSEA. With 3 bases clipped from V and 2 bases from J, the junction kept 3 bases outside the gene matches. The CDR3, as DNA: TGCAGCGTTGAGGGGACTAGCGGGGGGACCACAGATACGCAGTATTTT. The encoded protein is CSVEGTSGGTTDTQYF.

The V call is TRBV19, the J call TRBJ1-1; 10 bases align to TRBD1. Unmatched junction bases numbered 9, after V lost 10 bases and J lost 4 bases. The CDR3 covers 14 residues. Germline V gives CDR1 LNHDA, CDR2 SQIVND (reference sequence). In DNA form, the CDR3 reads TGTGCCACCGACAGGGGGCTGGTCGGCACTGAAGCTTTCTTT. Its translation: CATDRGLVGTEAFF. Using reference TRBV19 and TRBJ1-1 for the parts outside the CDR3, the full variable domain is DGGITQSPKYLFRKEGQNVTLSCEQNLNHDAMYWYRQDPGQGLRLIYYSQIVNDFQKGDIAEGYSVSREKKESFPLTVTSAQKNPTAFYLCATDRGLVGTEAFFGQGTRLTVV.

This rearrangement joins TRBV18 to TRBJ1-2; no clear D gene. V was cut by 3 bases and J by 4 bases, with 18 bases left in between. Germline V gene sequence: CDR1 KGHSH, CDR2 LQKENI. The CDR3 has 16 residues. CDR3 protein: CASSPLAQTKTYGYTF. For the CDR3, the DNA is TGTGCCAGCTCACCCTTGGCCCAAACTAAAACCTATGGCTACACCTTC.

The rearrangement joins TRBV7-2 to TRBJ2-7; no clear D. The length of the CDR3 is 15 residues. Deletions cut 1 base from V and 2 bases from J, with 12 bases between. Germline lookup yields CDR1 SGHTA and CDR2 FQGNSA. The DNA of the CDR3 is TGTGCCAGCAGCTTAGGAGCCGTCACAGCCTACGAGCAGTACTTC. The encoded protein is CASSLGAVTAYEQYF.

V gene TRBV4-3 combines with J gene TRBJ1-1; D gene uncertain. The V gene's germline CDR1 is LGHNA and CDR2 YSLEER. The CDR3 loop spans 14 amino acids. Between the trimmed V and J ends, which lost 0 bases and 1 base, there was a span of 6 bases. This chain's CDR3 is CASSQDLRNTEAFF. The CDR3 DNA is TGCGCCAGCAGCCAAGATCTCAGGAACACTGAAGCTTTCTTT.

This clone was detected once. V and J are TRBV6-5 and TRBJ1-5; D perhaps matches TRBD1 (6 bases). Germline V gene lookup returns CDR1 MNHEY and CDR2 SVGAGI. CDR3 length: 14 residues. V was cut by 5 bases and J by 4 bases, with 12 bases left in between. The CDR3 spells CASSTGLANQPQHF. The CDR3 nucleotides read TGTGCCAGCAGTACAGGGTTGGCGAATCAGCCCCAGCATTTT.

Remarks on this clone: This sample includes further DNA sequences coding for the same CDR3. This chain connects TRBV19 to TRBJ1-5; TRBD1 matches 9 bases. The V gene end was trimmed by 11 bases and the J gene end by 5 bases; junction bases not matched to a gene: 7. In germline, CDR1 is LNHDA, CDR2 SQIVND (reference sequence). The CDR3 is 13 amino acids. CDR3 coding DNA: TGTGCCTCGTCCCGGACAGGGGATCAGCCCCAGCATTTT. This gives the protein CASSRTGDQPQHF.